The clone carrying this T cell receptor (beta chain) showed up just once. The entry originates in a study of blood T cell repertoires in COVID-19. Study-level information: Acute and convalescent COVID-19 specimens originated in the United States, Italy and Spain. From T cells, B-cell-depleted T cells, or PBMCs came the material, which was cDNA or gDNA.

The repertoire was sequenced with immunoSEQ multiplex PCR; TCRdb's copy has only in-frame clones and lacks some. The sample contains 330,000 or so clones, over 85% of which appear only once. Followed over time, Seattle patients had been enrolled while infection was active. The CDR3 runs 16 residues. In germline, CDR1 is MNHEY, CDR2 SVGAGI. The V end was cut by 0 bases, the J end by 0 bases, with 11 bases between. V gene TRBV6-5 combines with J gene TRBJ1-1; D is unclear. The TCR originated in a woman aged 55-69 years with COVID-19, enrolled during active disease. The sequenced sample was peripheral blood. CDR3 DNA: TGTGCCAGCAGTTACTCGGAGGCCAGCTTGAACACTGAAGCTTTCTTT. It encodes CASSYSEASLNTEAFF.